The next 8 T cell receptor beta chains were all read from a single sample in a study of immune evolution from preneoplasia to lung adenocarcinoma. Measured with immunoSEQ multiplex PCR; TCRdb has only the in-frame clones, and not every one. Of 4,000 to 5,000 clones in the sample, about 75% were seen once. Sequences were obtained from FFPE minimally invasive lung adenocarcinoma tissue. Receptor source: a person in their 70s with lung adenocarcinoma.

The chain is built from TRBV6-6 and TRBJ2-5; tentative D call: TRBD2 (5 bases). Germline lookup yields CDR1 MNHNY and CDR2 SVGAGI (reference sequence). The CDR3 runs to 14 residues. V was trimmed by 1 base and J by 5 bases, leaving 11 bases between them. The CDR3 nucleotides read TGTGCCAGCAGTTACTTAGCGAGATGGGAGACCCAGTACTTC. This gives the protein CASSYLARWETQYF.

This clone appeared a single time. The CDR3 DNA reads TGTGCCAGCAGTTTTGTTGGTACAGATACGCAGTATTTT. Its protein is CASSFVGTDTQYF. The chain links TRBV7-3 to TRBJ2-3; unclear D gene. Germline assignment: CDR1 SGHTA and CDR2 FQGTGA. The CDR3 runs 13 residues. V dropped 6 bases and J dropped 3 bases, with 10 bases sitting between them.

The V call is TRBV28, the J call TRBJ2-1, with 8 bases that match TRBD2. J gave up 4 bases and V 4 bases, and 9 bases lay outside the gene matches. The germline V gene has CDR1 MDHEN and CDR2 SYDVKM. The CDR3 consists of 16 residues. The CDR3 nucleotides are TGTGCCAGCAGTTCGGTCTACGGGAGGGCATACAATGAGCAGTTCTTC. It specifies CASSSVYGRAYNEQFF.

The chain joins TRBV5-1 to TRBJ2-7; D unresolved. Trimming shortened V by 0 bases and J by 3 bases, and 13 bases separated the two germline ends. Germline CDR1 and CDR2: SGHRS and YFSETQ. The CDR3 extends over 15 amino acids. This CDR3 reads CASSLGATNHYEQYF. For the CDR3, the DNA is TGCGCCAGCAGCTTGGGGGCTACTAACCACTACGAGCAGTACTTC.

The V and J genes are TRBV9 and TRBJ2-7; D is possibly TRBD1 (6 bases). The CDR3 is made up of 17 amino acids. The germline CDR1 and CDR2 sequences are SGDLS and YYNGEE. V lost 0 bases and J 0 bases, leaving 16 bases between the germline ends. The DNA for the CDR3 is TGTGCCAGCAGCGTAGGGGCTTACGGGACACCCTCCTACGAGCAGTACTTC. This translates into CASSVGAYGTPSYEQYF.

V is TRBV4-3 and J is TRBJ2-1; TRBD2 agrees at 7 bases. This CDR3 region has 16 residues. Germline lookup yields CDR1 LGHNA and CDR2 YSLEER. With 5 bases clipped from V and 10 bases from J, the junction kept 17 bases outside the gene matches. CDR3 coding DNA: TGCGCCAGCAGCAAACCACTGACTAGCCGGGCAGCGGAGCAGTTCTTC. Translation gives CASSKPLTSRAAEQFF.

J is TRBJ1-1 and V is TRBV7-8; D not resolved. The CDR3 extends over 16 amino acids. With 0 bases removed from V and 1 base from J, the gap between germline ends came to 12 bases. CDR1 SGHVS and CDR2 FQNEAQ come from the germline V gene. The CDR3 reads CASSLAGPGSNTEAFF. The CDR3 DNA follows: TGTGCCAGCAGCTTAGCGGGCCCAGGTTCGAACACTGAAGCTTTCTTT.

This clone has only a few counts. The chain employs TRBV6-5 and TRBJ2-3, with 7 bases that match TRBD2. CDR3 length: 15 amino acids. Germline CDR1 is MNHEY and CDR2 is SVGAGI. V shed 9 bases and J 1 base; nucleotides not matched to a gene: 10. CDR3 in DNA: TGTGCCAGTCTTGAACGGGACTACCGCACAGATACGCAGTATTTT. Encoded protein: CASLERDYRTDTQYF.